This T cell receptor (beta chain) is from a study of blood T cell repertoires in COVID-19. Study-level information: Collection of acute and convalescent COVID-19 samples took place in the United States, Italy and Spain. From T cells, B-cell-depleted T cells, or PBMCs came the material, which was cDNA or gDNA.

Assay: immunoSEQ multiplex PCR; the TCRdb copy retains only in-frame clones and omits some. This sample has approximately 210,000 clones, with over 75% found just once. Study members were between about 18 and 95 years old and lived in some 26 US regions. Allocation to cohorts depended on clinical history reported by the participants. This clone was recorded only once. V lost 0 bases and J lost 9, with 14 bases in between. The CDR3 spans 14 residues. In germline, CDR1 is LGHDT, CDR2 YNNKEL (reference sequence). This chain uses TRBV3-1 (or the pseudogene TRBV3-2) with TRBJ1-2; tentatively, D is TRBD1 (5 bases). This sequence originates from a man younger than 45 with acute COVID-19. Source material: PBMCs or T cells enriched from blood (not recorded which). The CDR3 loop is CASSQDTGGYSYTF. For the CDR3, the DNA is TGTGCCAGCAGCCAAGATACCGGGGGGTATAGCTACACCTTC.